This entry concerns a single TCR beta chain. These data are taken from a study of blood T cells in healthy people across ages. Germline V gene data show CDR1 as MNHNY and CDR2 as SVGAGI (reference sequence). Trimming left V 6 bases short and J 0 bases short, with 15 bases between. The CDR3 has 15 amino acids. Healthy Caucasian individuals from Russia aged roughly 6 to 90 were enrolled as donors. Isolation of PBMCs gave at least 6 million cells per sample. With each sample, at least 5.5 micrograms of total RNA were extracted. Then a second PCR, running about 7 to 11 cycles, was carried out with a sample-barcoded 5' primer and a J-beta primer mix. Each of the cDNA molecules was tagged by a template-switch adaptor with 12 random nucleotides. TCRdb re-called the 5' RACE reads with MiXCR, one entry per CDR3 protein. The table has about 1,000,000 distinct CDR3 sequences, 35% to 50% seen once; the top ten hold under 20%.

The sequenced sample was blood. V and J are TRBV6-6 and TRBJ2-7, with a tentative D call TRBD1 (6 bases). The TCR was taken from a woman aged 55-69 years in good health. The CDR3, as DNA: TGTGCCAGCAGCCACTCGGGACAAGCCTCCTACGAGCAGTACTTC. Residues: CASSHSGQASYEQYF.